This record looks at one T cell receptor (beta chain) sequence and its context. The antigen it recognizes is unknown. This clone may be a read error of a much larger clone one base away. The library relied on multiplex PCR. The data were produced on an Illumina HiSeq 4000. To build TCR beta libraries, CDR3 regions were amplified by Arm-PCR using iRepertoire HTBI primers. PCR products were gel purified before sequencing. The study's processing was this. Gene usage analysis of CDR3 amino acid clonotypes relied on the roughly 64 TRBV and 13 to 15 TRBJ segments identified across samples. COPE and FqMerger were used to merge the filtered high-quality paired reads into contigs. BLAST was used to align contigs to IMGT TRBV, TRBD and TRBJ reference genes, and CDR3 was defined according to IMGT. Any clonotype with a frequency above 0.1% was classified as a highly expanded clone. Repertoire diversity was measured by Shannon entropy, and V-J evenness by the Gini coefficient. A clonotype was considered public if more than one individual shared it. The raw public reads went through TCRdb reprocessing: fastp at Q25, MiXCR clone calling, in-frame beta chains kept. Identical CDR3 protein sequences are pooled into one entry, listed with their most common genes and DNA. These V and J calls originate from TCRdb's pipeline instead of the authors' own analysis. This sample holds some 250,000 distinct CDR3 sequences; 15% to 20% were observed only once. The ten largest account for 14% of the sample.

The sample's time point, from its label and the paper: newly diagnosed GD, antithyroid drugs for less than 3 months. For both TCR sequencing and RNA sequencing, RNA was extracted from PBMCs using TRIzol. The diagnosis of Graves' disease was made according to American Thyroid Association guidelines. Patients for the study were recruited at an endocrinology department in Xi'an, China. From each patient, approximately 10 milliliters of peripheral blood was collected into an EDTA anticoagulant tube. Ficoll Paque Plus density gradient separation was used to isolate PBMCs, and no further T cell sorting was done. An Agilent 2100 Bioanalyzer and agarose gel were used to check RNA quality, while a NanoDrop 2000 measured RNA concentration. The V end loses 3 bases and the J end loses 2 bases, and a stretch of 9 bases separates them. Reading from cysteine to phenylalanine, the CDR3 counts 13 amino acids. Left in the record is the CDR3 DNA by itself, 39 bases read in frame from the first base. CDR1 DFQATT and CDR2 SNEGSKA are derived from the germline V gene (reference sequence).

The entry originates in a study of regulatory T cells in long-lasting Graves disease (dated by TCRdb to about 2021). Notes on the research overall: Antithyroid drugs had been taken for less than 3 months by newly diagnosed Graves' disease patients. This study used TCR sequencing and RNA sequencing of peripheral blood to compare persistent Graves' disease patients against newly diagnosed Graves' disease patients. The study was registered as a clinical trial and conducted in China. A total of roughly 35 samples were covered by TCR sequencing, comprising some 13 persistent and around 20 newly diagnosed Graves' disease patients.

The study at large found these results: Sequencing and analysis were restricted to the TCR beta chain. Preferential use of TRBV28, TRBJ1-2 and TRBJ2-5 was observed in persistent disease, whereas TRBV20-1 and TRBJ2-1 were favored in newly diagnosed disease. As a limitation, the authors acknowledged that the small sample size may reduce accuracy. Persistent Graves' disease patients showed lower TCR Shannon entropy and fewer highly expanded clones than newly diagnosed patients, suggesting clonal expansion. Peripheral blood alone was examined, since thyroid tissue, which constituted the primary lesion, could not be accessed. More public clonotypes were shared among persistent patients (over 2,500) than among newly diagnosed patients (966).

A further study also used this sample, focusing on T cells in Graves' hyperthyroidism and ophthalmopathy. The second paper further reports: Stable Graves' hyperthyroidism was defined as no progression to ophthalmopathy during 18 months of follow-up. Hyperthyroidism patients were aged 18 to 65 years and newly diagnosed, with disease duration of less than 2 months. Exclusion was applied to patients with uncontrolled infections, other autoimmune diseases, pregnancy or lactation. Clinical symptoms, serum thyroxine and TRAb, thyroid ultrasound, and orbital computed tomography formed the basis for the diagnoses. For the first round of RT-PCR on the TCR CDR3, the HTBI primer set was used together with the Qiagen OneStep RT-PCR kit. Blood samples also contained most of the expanded thyroid clonotypes (frequency above 0.001), which suggests that blood repertoires may reflect thyroid immune responses. Ophthalmopathy was separated from stable hyperthyroidism by a 13 V-J signature model, with over 85% sensitivity and approximately 81% specificity obtained in cross-validation and 80%/75% obtained in testing. In validation, progression to ophthalmopathy was predicted by the model with 65% to 71% sensitivity and roughly 76% specificity, a median of approximately 6.5 months before onset. A discovery cohort of roughly 100 patients, about 44 with Graves' ophthalmopathy and approximately 60 with stable Graves' hyperthyroidism, was used to find distinguishing TCR V-J signatures. Prospective prediction of ophthalmopathy was tested in an independent validation cohort of fewer than 20 hyperthyroidism patients and 15 to 17 patients who later progressed to ophthalmopathy. The approximately 98 discovery patients were randomly divided into training and test sets at a 7:3 ratio. The study also compared thyroid tissue and blood T-cell repertoires from a handful of Graves' hyperthyroidism patients. Following sampling, methimazole starting at 30 mg daily was given to hyperthyroidism patients, and high-dose intravenous methylprednisolone was given to ophthalmopathy patients. A second multiplex PCR round built the libraries, followed by size selection and purification. Paired-end sequencing of the libraries was performed with 100 bp reads on an Illumina HiSeq2000. SOAPnuke was used to process the raw data, removing reads that contained adapters or uncalled bases, had a mean Phred below 15, or lacked an exact match to the constant primer or identifier. COPE v1.2.5 was used to merge high-quality paired reads, and clonotypes were defined as unique nucleotide sequences. MiTCR v1.1 was used to align clonotypes to the IMGT TRBV, TRBD and TRBJ reference segments. Analysis was restricted to V-J combinations with a frequency above 0.0001, which covered roughly 99% of repertoires. A TCS score was defined as the ratio between F50 (clonal expansion) and ExV (chaos), using BLOSUM62-based TCRdist between CDR3 peptides within each V-J. Welch's t-statistics and random forest reduced roughly 530 V-J features to roughly 13, which were used in a naive Bayes classifier (R e1071). Sample size was not statistically predetermined, and investigators were not blinded to group allocation. The paper describes TCR Vbeta CDR3 sequencing of roughly 130 peripheral blood samples, made up of some 40 ophthalmopathy patients, around 73 hyperthyroidism patients and approximately 17 progressor patients.

The sample in question was peripheral blood mononuclear cells (PBMCs), obtained at new diagnosis, from a patient treated with antithyroid drugs. The clonotype was recovered from a woman in her 30s with Graves disease. Donor details come from another sample of the same person, matched by shared clones. The sequence is built from TRBV20-1 and TRBJ2-3; TRBD2 is possibly the D segment (6 matching bases). The nucleotides are TGCAGTGCTAGCGGGGGAGACACAGATACGCAGTATTTT. Translated, this gives CSASGGDTDTQYF.